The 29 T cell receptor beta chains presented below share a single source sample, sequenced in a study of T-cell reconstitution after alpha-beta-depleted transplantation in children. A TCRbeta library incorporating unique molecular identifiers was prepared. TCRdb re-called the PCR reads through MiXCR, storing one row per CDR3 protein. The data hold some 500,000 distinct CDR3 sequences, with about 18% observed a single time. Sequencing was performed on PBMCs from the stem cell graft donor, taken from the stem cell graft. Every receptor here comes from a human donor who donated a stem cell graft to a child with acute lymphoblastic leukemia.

The CDR3 loop is CASSLGRQGNIQYF. The CDR3 nucleotides read TGTGCCAGCAGCTTAGGGCGACAGGGAAACATTCAGTACTTC. This sequence joins TRBV7-8 and TRBJ2-4, with 7 bases lining up with TRBD1. This CDR3 contains 14 residues. Trimming cost V 1 base and J 6 bases; bases outside gene matches: 3. The V gene's germline CDR1 is SGHVS and CDR2 FQNEAQ. Together with reference TRBV7-8 and TRBJ2-4, the CDR3 gives the full variable domain: GAGVSQSPRYKVAKRGQDVALRCDPISGHVSLFWYQQALGQGPEFLTYFQNEAQLDKSGLPSDRFFAERPEGSVSTLKIQRTQQEDSAVYLCASSLGRQGNIQYFGAGTRLSVL.

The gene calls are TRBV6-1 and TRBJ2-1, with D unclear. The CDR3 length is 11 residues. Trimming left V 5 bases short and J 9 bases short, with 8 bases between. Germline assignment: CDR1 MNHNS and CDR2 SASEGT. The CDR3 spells CASSSFFEQFF. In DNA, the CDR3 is TGTGCCAGCAGTTCCTTTTTTGAGCAGTTCTTC.

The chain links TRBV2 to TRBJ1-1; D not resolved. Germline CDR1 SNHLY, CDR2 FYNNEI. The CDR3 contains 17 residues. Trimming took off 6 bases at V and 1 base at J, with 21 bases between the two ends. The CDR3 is CASSTRTWEPRNTEAFF. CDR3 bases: TGTGCCAGCAGCACTCGCACGTGGGAACCGAGGAACACTGAAGCTTTCTTT. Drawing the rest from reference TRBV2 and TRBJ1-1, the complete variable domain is EPEVTQTPSHQVTQMGQEVILRCVPISNHLYFYWYRQILGQKVEFLVSFYNNEISEKSEIFDDQFSVERPDGSNFTLKIRSTKLEDSAMYFCASSTRTWEPRNTEAFFGQGTRLTVV.

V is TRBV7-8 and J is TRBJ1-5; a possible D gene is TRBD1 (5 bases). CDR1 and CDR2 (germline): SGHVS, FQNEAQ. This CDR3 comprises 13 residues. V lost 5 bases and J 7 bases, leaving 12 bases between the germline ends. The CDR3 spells CASSGAAHQPQHF. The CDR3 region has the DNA TGTGCCAGCAGCGGGGCAGCGCACCAGCCCCAGCATTTT. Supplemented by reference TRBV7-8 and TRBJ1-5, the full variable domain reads GAGVSQSPRYKVAKRGQDVALRCDPISGHVSLFWYQQALGQGPEFLTYFQNEAQLDKSGLPSDRFFAERPEGSVSTLKIQRTQQEDSAVYLCASSGAAHQPQHFGDGTRLSIL.

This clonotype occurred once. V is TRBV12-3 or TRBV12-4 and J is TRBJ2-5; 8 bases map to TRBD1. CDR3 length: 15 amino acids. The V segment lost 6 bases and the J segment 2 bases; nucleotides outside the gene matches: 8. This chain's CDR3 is CASSSSRTGQETQYF. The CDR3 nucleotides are TGTGCCAGCAGCAGTAGCCGGACAGGGCAAGAGACCCAGTACTTC.

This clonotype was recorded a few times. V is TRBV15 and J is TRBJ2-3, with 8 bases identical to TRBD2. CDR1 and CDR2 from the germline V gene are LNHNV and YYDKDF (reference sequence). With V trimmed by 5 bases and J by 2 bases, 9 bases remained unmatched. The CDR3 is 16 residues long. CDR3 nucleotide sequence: TGTGCCACCAGCCTCGGGGGGGCGGGTACCACAGATACGCAGTATTTT. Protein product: CATSLGGAGTTDTQYF.

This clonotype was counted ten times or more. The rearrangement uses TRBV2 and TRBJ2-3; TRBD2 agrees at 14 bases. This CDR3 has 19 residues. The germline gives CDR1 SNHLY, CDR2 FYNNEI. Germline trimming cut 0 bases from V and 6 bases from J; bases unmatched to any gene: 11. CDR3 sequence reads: CASSEAAGFGLAGGDTQYF. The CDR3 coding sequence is TGTGCCAGCAGTGAAGCAGCCGGTTTTGGACTAGCGGGAGGCGATACGCAGTATTTT.

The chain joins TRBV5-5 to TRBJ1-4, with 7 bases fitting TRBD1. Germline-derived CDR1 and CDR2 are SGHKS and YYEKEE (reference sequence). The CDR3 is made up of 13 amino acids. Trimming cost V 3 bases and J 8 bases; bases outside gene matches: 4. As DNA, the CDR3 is TGTGCCAGCAGCTCTAGGGGGCAAGAAAAACTGTTTTTT. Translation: CASSSRGQEKLFF.

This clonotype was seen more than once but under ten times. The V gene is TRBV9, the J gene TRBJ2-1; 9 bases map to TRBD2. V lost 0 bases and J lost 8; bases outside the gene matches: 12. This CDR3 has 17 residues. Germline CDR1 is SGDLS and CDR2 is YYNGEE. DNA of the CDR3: TGTGCCAGCAGCGTAGAGGGTGCTAGCGGGACCGGGGATGAGCAGTTCTTC. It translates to CASSVEGASGTGDEQFF. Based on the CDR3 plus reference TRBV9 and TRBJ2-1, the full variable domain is DSGVTQTPKHLITATGQRVTLRCSPRSGDLSVYWYQQSLDQGLQFLIQYYNGEERAKGNILERFSAQQFPDLHSELNLSSLELGDSALYFCASSVEGASGTGDEQFFGPGTRLTVL.

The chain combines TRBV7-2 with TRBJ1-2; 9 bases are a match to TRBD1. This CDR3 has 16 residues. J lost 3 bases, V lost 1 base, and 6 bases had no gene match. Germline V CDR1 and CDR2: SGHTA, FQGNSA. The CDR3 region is CASSLVGTGNDYGYTF. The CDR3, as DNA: TGTGCCAGCAGCTTAGTCGGGACAGGGAATGACTATGGCTACACCTTC.

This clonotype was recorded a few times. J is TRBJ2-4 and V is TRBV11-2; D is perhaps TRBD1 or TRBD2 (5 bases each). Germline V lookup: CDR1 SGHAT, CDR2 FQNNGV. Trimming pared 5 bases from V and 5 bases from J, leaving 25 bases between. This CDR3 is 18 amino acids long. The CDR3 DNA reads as TGTGCCAGCAGCAAGGGACCCACCACCCAATTGTGGCAAAACATTCAGTACTTC. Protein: CASSKGPTTQLWQNIQYF.

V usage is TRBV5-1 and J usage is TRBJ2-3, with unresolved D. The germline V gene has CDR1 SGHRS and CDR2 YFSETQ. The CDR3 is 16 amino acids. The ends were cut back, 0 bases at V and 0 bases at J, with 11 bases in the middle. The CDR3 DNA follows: TGCGCCAGCAGCTTGGCTGTGCAGGCTAGCACAGATACGCAGTATTTT. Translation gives CASSLAVQASTDTQYF.

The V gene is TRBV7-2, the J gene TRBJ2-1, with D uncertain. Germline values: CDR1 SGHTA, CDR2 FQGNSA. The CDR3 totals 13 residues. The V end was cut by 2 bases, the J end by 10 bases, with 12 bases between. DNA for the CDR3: TGTGCCAGCAGCTTATATACACTTTGGGAGCAGTTCTTC. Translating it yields CASSLYTLWEQFF.

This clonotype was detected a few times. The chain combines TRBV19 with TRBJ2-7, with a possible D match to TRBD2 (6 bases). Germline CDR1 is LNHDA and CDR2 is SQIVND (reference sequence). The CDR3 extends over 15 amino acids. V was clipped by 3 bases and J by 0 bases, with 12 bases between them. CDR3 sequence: CASSISEGSSYEQYF. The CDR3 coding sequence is TGTGCCAGTAGTATTTCGGAGGGGAGCTCCTACGAGCAGTACTTC.

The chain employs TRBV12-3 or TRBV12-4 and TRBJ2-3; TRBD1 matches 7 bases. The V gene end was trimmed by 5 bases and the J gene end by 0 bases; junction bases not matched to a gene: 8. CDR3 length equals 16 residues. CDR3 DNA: TGTGCCAGCAGTGCCGGACAGGCAACCAGCACAGATACGCAGTATTTT. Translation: CASSAGQATSTDTQYF.

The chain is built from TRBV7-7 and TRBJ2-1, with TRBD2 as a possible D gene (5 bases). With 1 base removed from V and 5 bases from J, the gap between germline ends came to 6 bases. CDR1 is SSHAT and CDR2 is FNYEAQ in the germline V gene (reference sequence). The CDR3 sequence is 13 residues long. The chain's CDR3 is CASSLERNNEQFF. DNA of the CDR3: TGTGCCAGCAGCTTAGAGCGGAACAATGAGCAGTTCTTC.

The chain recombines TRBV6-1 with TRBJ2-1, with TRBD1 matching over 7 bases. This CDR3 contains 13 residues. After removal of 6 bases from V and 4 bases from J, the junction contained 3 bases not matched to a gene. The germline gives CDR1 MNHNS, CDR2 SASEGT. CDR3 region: CASRRGQYNEQFF. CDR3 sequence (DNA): TGTGCCAGCAGGAGGGGACAGTACAATGAGCAGTTCTTC.

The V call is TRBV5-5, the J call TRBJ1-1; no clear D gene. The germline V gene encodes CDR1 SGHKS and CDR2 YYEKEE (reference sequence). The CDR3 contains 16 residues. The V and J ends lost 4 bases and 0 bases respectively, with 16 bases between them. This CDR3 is CASSATGGAMNTEAFF. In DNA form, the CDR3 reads TGTGCCAGCAGCGCGACGGGTGGTGCTATGAACACTGAAGCTTTCTTT.

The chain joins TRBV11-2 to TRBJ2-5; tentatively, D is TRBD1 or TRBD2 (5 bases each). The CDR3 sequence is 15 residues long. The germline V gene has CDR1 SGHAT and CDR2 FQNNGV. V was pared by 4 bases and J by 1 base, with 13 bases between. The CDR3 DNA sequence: TGTGCCAGCAGCTCCGTCCGGGGCCCCCAAGAGACCCAGTACTTC. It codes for CASSSVRGPQETQYF.

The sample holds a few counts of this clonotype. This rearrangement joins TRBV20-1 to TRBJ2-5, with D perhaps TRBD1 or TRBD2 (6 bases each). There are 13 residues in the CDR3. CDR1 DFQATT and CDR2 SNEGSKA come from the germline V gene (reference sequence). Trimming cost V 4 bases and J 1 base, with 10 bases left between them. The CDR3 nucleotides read TGCAGTGCTATAGGGGGAGGCCAAGAGACCCAGTACTTC. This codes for CSAIGGGQETQYF.

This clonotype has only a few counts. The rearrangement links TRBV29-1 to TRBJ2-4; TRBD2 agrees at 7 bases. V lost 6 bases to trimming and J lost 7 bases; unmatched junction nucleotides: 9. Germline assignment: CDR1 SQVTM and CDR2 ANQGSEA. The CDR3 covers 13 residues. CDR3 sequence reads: CSVLGLPRNIQYF. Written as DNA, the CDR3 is TGCAGCGTCTTGGGACTACCCCGGAACATTCAGTACTTC.

The CDR3 protein is CASSVAAGSFSGANVLTF. The CDR3 DNA sequence: TGTGCCAGCAGCGTAGCGGCAGGTTCGTTCTCTGGGGCCAACGTCCTGACTTTC. This chain connects TRBV9 to TRBJ2-6; D not certain. The germline V gene has CDR1 SGDLS and CDR2 YYNGEE. Trimming took 0 bases from V and 0 from J, leaving 13 bases between them. This CDR3 is 18 amino acids long.

CDR3 sequence (DNA): TGTGCCACCAGTGATTTTGCAGATACGCAGTATTTT. It translates to CATSDFADTQYF. V is TRBV24-1 and J is TRBJ2-3; D gene unclear. V lost 1 base, J lost 4 bases, and 2 bases lay in between. Germline loops: CDR1 KGHDR, CDR2 SFDVKD. The CDR3 spans 12 residues.

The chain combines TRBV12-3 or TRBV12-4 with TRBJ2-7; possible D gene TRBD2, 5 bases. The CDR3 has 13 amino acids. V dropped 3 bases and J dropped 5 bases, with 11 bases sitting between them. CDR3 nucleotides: TGTGCCAGCAGTTTGGGGAGTGGGAACGAGCAGTACTTC. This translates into CASSLGSGNEQYF.

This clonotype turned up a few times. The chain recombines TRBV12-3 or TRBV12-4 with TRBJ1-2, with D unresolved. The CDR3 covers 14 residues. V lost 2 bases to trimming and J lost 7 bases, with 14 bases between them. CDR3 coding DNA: TGTGCCAGCAGTTTACGGGCAGTCGATGGTGGCTACACCTTC. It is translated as CASSLRAVDGGYTF.

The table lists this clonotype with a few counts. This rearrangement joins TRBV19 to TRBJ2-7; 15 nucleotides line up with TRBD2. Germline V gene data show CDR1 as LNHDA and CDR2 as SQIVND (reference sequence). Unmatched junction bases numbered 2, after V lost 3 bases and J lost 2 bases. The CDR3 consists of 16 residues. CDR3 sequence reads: CASSMRTSGRAYEQYF. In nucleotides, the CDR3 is TGTGCCAGTAGTATGAGGACTAGCGGGAGGGCCTACGAGCAGTACTTC.

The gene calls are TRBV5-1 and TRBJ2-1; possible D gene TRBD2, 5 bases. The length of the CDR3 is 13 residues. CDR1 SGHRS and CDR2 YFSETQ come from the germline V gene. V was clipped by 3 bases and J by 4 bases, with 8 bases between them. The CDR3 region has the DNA TGCGCCAGCAGCTATACTAGATACAATGAGCAGTTCTTC. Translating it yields CASSYTRYNEQFF.

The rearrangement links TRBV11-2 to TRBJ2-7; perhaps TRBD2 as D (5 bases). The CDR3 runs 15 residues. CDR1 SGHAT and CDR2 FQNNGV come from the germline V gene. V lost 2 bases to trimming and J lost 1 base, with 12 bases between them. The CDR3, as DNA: TGTGCCAGCAGCTTATTCCCGACTATTTCCTACGAGCAGTACTTC. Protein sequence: CASSLFPTISYEQYF.

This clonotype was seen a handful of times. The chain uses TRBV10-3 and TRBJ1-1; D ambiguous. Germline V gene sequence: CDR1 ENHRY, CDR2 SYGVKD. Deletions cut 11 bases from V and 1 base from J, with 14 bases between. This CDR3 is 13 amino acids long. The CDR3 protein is CAAGSHKNTEAFF. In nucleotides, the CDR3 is TGTGCCGCCGGCAGTCACAAGAACACTGAAGCTTTCTTT.